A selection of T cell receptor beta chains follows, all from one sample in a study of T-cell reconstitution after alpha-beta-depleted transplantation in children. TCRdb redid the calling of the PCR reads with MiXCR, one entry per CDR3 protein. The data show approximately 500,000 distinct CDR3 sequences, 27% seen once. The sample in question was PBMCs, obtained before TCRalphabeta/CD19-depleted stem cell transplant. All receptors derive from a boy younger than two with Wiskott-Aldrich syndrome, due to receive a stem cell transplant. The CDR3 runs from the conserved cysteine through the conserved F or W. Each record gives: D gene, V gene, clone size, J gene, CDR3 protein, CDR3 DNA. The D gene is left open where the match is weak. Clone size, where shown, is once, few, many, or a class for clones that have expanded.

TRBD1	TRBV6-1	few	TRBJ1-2	CASSPQGASGYTF	TGTGCCAGCAGTCCCCAGGGGGCGAGCGGCTACACCTTC
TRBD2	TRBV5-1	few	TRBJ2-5	CASSFLREALELQETQYF	TGCGCCAGCAGCTTCTTGCGGGAGGCCCTCGAACTCCAAGAGACCCAGTACTTC
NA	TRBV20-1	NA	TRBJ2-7	CSAALSSYEQYF	TGCAGTGCCGCACTAAGCTCCTACGAGCAGTACTTC
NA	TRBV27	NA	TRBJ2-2	CASSTTGGAGELFF	TGTGCCAGCAGTACTACAGGTGGGGCCGGGGAGCTGTTTTTT
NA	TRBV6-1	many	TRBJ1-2	CASFFISVLDGYTF	TGTGCCAGCTTTTTTATTTCGGTCCTCGATGGCTACACCTTC
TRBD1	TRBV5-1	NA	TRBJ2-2	CASSIGTGANTGELFF	TGCGCCAGCAGCATCGGGACAGGGGCGAACACCGGGGAGCTGTTTTTT
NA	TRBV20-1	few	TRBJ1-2	CSAIKGGAGYTF	TGCAGTGCTATCAAGGGAGGGGCTGGCTACACCTTC
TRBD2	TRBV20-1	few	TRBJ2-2	CSAKLGGSLTGELFF	TGCAGTGCAAAACTCGGCGGGAGTCTAACCGGGGAGCTGTTTTTT
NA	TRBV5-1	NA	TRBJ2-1	CASSLGLPLDEQFF	TGCGCCAGCAGCTTGGGGCTACCGTTGGATGAGCAGTTCTTC
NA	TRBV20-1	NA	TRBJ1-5	CSARDRDGYNQPQHF	TGCAGTGCTAGAGATAGGGACGGTTACAATCAGCCCCAGCATTTT
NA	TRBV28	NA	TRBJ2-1	CASSRGALRHNEQFF	TGTGCCAGCAGCCGGGGGGCACTTAGGCACAATGAGCAGTTCTTC
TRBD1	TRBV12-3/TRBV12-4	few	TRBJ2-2	CASSLVPGTGDSKNTGELFF	TGTGCCAGCAGTTTAGTACCCGGGACAGGGGACAGTAAAAACACCGGGGAGCTGTTTTTT